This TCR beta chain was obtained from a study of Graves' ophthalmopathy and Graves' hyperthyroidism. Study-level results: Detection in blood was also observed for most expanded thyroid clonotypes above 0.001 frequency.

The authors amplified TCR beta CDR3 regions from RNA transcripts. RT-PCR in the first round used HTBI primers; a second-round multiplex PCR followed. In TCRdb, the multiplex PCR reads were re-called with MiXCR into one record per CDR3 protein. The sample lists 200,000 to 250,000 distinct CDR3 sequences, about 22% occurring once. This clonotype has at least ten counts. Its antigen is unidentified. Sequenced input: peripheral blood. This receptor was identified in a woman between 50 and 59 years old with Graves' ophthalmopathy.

The CDR3 region is CASSARQGGGTEAFF. The CDR3, as DNA: TGTGCCAGCAGTGCAAGACAGGGTGGCGGCACTGAAGCTTTCTTT. This sequence joins TRBV6-1 and TRBJ1-1; TRBD1 agrees at 7 bases. The J segment lost 4 bases and the V segment lost 4 bases, leaving 9 bases of the junction unmatched. Germline CDR1 reads MNHNS; CDR2 reads SASEGT. CDR3 size: 15 residues.